This T cell receptor beta chain was sequenced in a study of T-cell reconstitution after alpha-beta-depleted transplantation in children. Study findings and constraints: Expanded graft clones numbering several hundred reportedly gave rise to alpha-beta T cells about two months after transplant. Surviving recipient T cells and thymic progenitors accounted for the high day-60 TCRbeta diversity observed in some patients. Newly made T cells mostly supplied T-cell counts and diversity one year after transplant.

A few counts support this clonotype. Antigen: not known. Unique molecular identifiers tagged the TCRbeta library. Each CDR3 protein is one row after TCRdb ran MiXCR on the PCR reads. The sample holds some 200,000 distinct CDR3 sequences, roughly 9.1% seen once. This CDR3 comprises 16 residues. With 3 bases removed from V and 8 bases from J, the gap between germline ends came to 20 bases. Germline CDR1 reads SGHRS; CDR2 reads YFSETQ. Sequencing used PBMCs, mostly from graft donor cells, obtained 360 days after TCRalphabeta/CD19-depleted stem cell transplant. The genes are TRBV5-1 and TRBJ2-2; possibly TRBD1 for D (5 bases). The sequence came from a male patient under 10 years old who had a stem cell transplant for acute myeloid leukemia, so the T cells may come from the graft donor. CDR3: CASSWVDRRTSGELFF. CDR3 DNA: TGCGCCAGCAGCTGGGTTGACAGAAGAACATCTGGGGAGCTGTTTTTT.